Listed here is a single T cell receptor beta chain. Which antigen it targets is not known. One base away there is no much larger clone; base qualities are not given. The library was obtained by 5' RACE. For sequencing, an Illumina HiSeq 2500 was employed. A second PCR of about 7 to 12 cycles was run with a J-beta primer mix and a sample-barcoded 5' primer. Each TCR beta cDNA molecule received a unique molecular identifier from a template-switch 5' adaptor carrying 12 random nucleotides. Each sample yielded at least 2.5 million CDR3-containing paired-end reads. All of the RNA was converted into first-strand cDNA using the Mint cDNA synthesis kit, with a TRBC-specific oligonucleotide serving as the primer. All cDNA was treated with uracil-DNA glycosylase and then went through a first 18-cycle PCR with the universal primers M1SS and BC2_uni_R. The paper's data handling went like this. For normalization, 1 million high-quality reads were randomly selected from each sample, with every read carrying a distinct molecular identifier. Instead of being binned into consensus sequences, reads with shared molecular identifiers were discarded. MiTCR, with a Q25 quality threshold and the strictest error-elimination algorithm, was used for CDR3 identification, clonotype clustering and error correction. A nonparametric unseen species model using Euler transformation provided a lower-bound estimate of total TCR beta diversity. In-frame beta chains were kept once TCRdb had trimmed the public reads at Q25 with fastp and called clones with MiXCR. One record per CDR3 amino acid sequence lists the most common genes and DNA. The authors' filters were not applied to this entry. The sample data list around 1,500,000 distinct CDR3 sequences, and approximately 38% of these were observed just once. Of the sample, approximately 7.9% falls within the top ten clones.

Systemically healthy Caucasian individuals from Russia, 35 to 40 in total and aged about 6 to 100 years, were included as donors. Each donor gave about 9.8 milliliters of peripheral blood, drawn into EDTA-treated Vacutainer tubes. Ficoll-Paque density-gradient centrifugation was used to isolate PBMCs, with at least 7 million per sample. Trizol reagent was used to extract total RNA from PBMCs, with at least 6 micrograms per sample. The percentages of naive CD45RAhigh/CD27high T cells were determined by flow cytometry on a PBMC aliquot from every donor. The CDR3, cysteine through phenylalanine, is 16 amino acids long. The only DNA kept is the CDR3, 48 bases in frame from the first base. Ends trimmed: V by 2 bases, J by 0 bases; bases unmatched to a gene: 4. The data were obtained in a study of blood T cells in healthy people across ages (dated by TCRdb to about 2015). Background for the entire study: Template switching captured roughly one uniquely barcoded TCR beta cDNA molecule per two T cells in model experiments. To track age-related changes in TCR beta repertoire diversity, the study relied on deep sequencing normalized with unique cDNA molecular identifiers. Donors of different ages were randomly distributed across sequencing lanes to avoid experimental bias. For two donors (one aged 18 to 29 and one aged 80 or older), the study analyzed two additional independent replicas of 1 million unique cDNA reads from the same blood draw. Four age groups were formed from the donors: young (average approximately 17 years), middle-aged (around 39), aged (under 70) and long-lived (about 75). Study-wide conclusions, independent of this receptor: Estimates of total diversity based on one million sequenced T cells were regarded as lower bounds and as underestimates. Because the CMV infection status of the donors was unknown, age-related changes in expanded clonotypes may potentially have been confounded. A strong correlation was found between observed TCR beta diversity and the percentage of naive T cells measured by flow cytometry. Observed TCR beta diversity per million T cells fell roughly linearly with age, and a significant reduction was already apparent by age about 43. Compared with the aged group, the long-lived group had more naive CD4+ T cells, fewer expanded clones and increased TCR diversity, suggesting age selection. Because profiling used bulk unsorted PBMCs, naive and antigen-experienced compartments could not be compared conclusively.

This TCR was sampled from a woman under 30 in good health. In this chain, TRBV12-3 or TRBV12-4 is recombined with TRBJ2-1; the central 7 bases match TRBD2. The sample consisted of blood. The CDR3 amino acid sequence is: CASSLSGESSYNEQFF. At the DNA level, the sequence is TGTGCCAGCAGTTTAAGCGGGGAGAGCTCCTACAATGAGCAGTTCTTC.